The 22 T cell receptor beta chains below come from one sample, sequenced in a study of early T cells in non-severe SARS-CoV-2 infection. TCRdb used MiXCR to reprocess the 5' RACE reads, holding one entry per CDR3 protein. The table includes tens of thousands of distinct CDR3 sequences, 9.5% to 15% detected once. What was sequenced was whole blood. The receptor source for this set is an adult who was a healthcare worker with PCR-confirmed SARS-CoV-2 infection or an uninfected control (not recorded which).

Only a few counts were recorded for this clonotype. The rearrangement joins TRBV29-1 to TRBJ2-7; D ambiguous. Germline V lookup: CDR1 SQVTM, CDR2 ANQGSEA. There are 12 residues in the CDR3. The germline V and J ends were trimmed by 4 bases and 7 bases, with 14 bases remaining between them. CDR3 sequence reads: CSVGVALGEQYF. The CDR3 coding sequence is TGCAGCGTTGGGGTAGCTCTCGGAGAGCAGTACTTC.

This clonotype has ten or more counts. The V and J genes are TRBV10-1 and TRBJ2-2, with 10 bases aligning to TRBD2. In germline, CDR1 is WNHNN, CDR2 SYGVQD (reference sequence). This CDR3 contains 17 residues. V lost 4 bases to trimming and J lost 4 bases; unmatched junction nucleotides: 9. CDR3 in amino acids: CASSATGLAGVTGELFF. The DNA of the CDR3 is TGCGCCAGCAGTGCCACGGGCCTAGCGGGAGTCACCGGGGAGCTGTTTTTT.

Details on this clonotype: This could be a read error, since a much larger clone is one nucleotide away. The J gene is TRBJ2-1, the V gene TRBV11-2; 9 bases fit TRBD2. Per germline, CDR1 SGHAT and CDR2 FQNNGV. The CDR3 has 17 residues. The DNA of the CDR3 is TGTGCCACCAGCGCCCGACTAGCGGTAATCTCCTACAATGAGCAGTTCTTC. It specifies CATSARLAVISYNEQFF.

This clonotype was seen a handful of times. The CDR3 region is CASSQGRLQAQHF. For the CDR3, the DNA is TGTGCCAGCAGTCAGGGGCGACTTCAAGCCCAGCATTTT. The chain employs TRBV28 and TRBJ1-5; a possible D gene is TRBD1 (6 bases). This CDR3 region has 13 residues. Germline CDR1 and CDR2: MDHEN and SYDVKM. The V end was cut by 5 bases, the J end by 11 bases, with 16 bases between.

This clonotype was counted between two and nine times. The CDR3 DNA sequence: TGTGCCAGCAGCCTAACCGGGCAGAACACTGAAGCTTTCTTT. It specifies CASSLTGQNTEAFF. This sequence joins TRBV11-2 and TRBJ1-1; D gene uncertain. V lost 5 bases to trimming and J lost 1 base, with 11 bases between them. The germline V gene has CDR1 SGHAT and CDR2 FQNNGV. This CDR3 has 14 residues.

This clonotype occurred a few times. The CDR3 here is CASSTRTGKETQYF. In nucleotides, the CDR3 is TGTGCCAGCAGCACCCGGACGGGAAAAGAGACCCAGTACTTC. This rearrangement joins TRBV21-1 to TRBJ2-5; the table's D call of TRBD1 was not tested on the DNA. TRBV21-1 has pseudogene status. The CDR3 has 14 residues.

This clonotype was detected only a few times. The rearrangement links TRBV3-1 to TRBJ1-2; no clear D. With 0 bases removed from V and 2 bases from J, the gap between germline ends came to 10 bases. CDR3 length: 15 residues. The germline gives CDR1 LGHDT, CDR2 YNNKEL (reference sequence). Written as DNA, the CDR3 is TGTGCCAGCAGCCAAGATGTACAGAGAAACTATGGCTACACCTTC. It encodes CASSQDVQRNYGYTF. Full variable domain (missing parts from reference TRBV3-1 and TRBJ1-2): DTAVSQTPKYLVTQMGNDKSIKCEQNLGHDTMYWYKQDSKKFLKIMFSYNNKELIINETVPNRFSPKSPDKAHLNLHINSLELGDSAVYFCASSQDVQRNYGYTFGSGTRLTVV.

This clonotype was seen a few times. The CDR3 loop is CASSRQGADNEQFF. CDR3 in DNA: TGTGCCAGCAGCCGACAGGGGGCGGACAATGAGCAGTTCTTC. The chain combines TRBV7-8 with TRBJ2-1; 10 bases agree with TRBD1. This CDR3 has 14 residues. V was pared by 5 bases and J by 5 bases, with 3 bases of the junction left unmatched. Germline V lookup: CDR1 SGHVS, CDR2 FQNEAQ.

The chain carries TRBV7-3 and TRBJ2-3, with D hard to call. V was clipped by 1 base and J by 5 bases, with 7 bases between them. CDR3 length equals 13 residues. CDR1 and CDR2 from the germline V gene are SGHTA and FQGTGA. In DNA form, the CDR3 reads TGTGCCAGCAGCTTAAACCAGAGAGATACGCAGTATTTT. Protein sequence: CASSLNQRDTQYF. Combining the CDR3 with reference TRBV7-3 and TRBJ2-3 gives the whole variable domain GAGVSQTPSNKVTEKGKYVELRCDPISGHTALYWYRQSLGQGPEFLIYFQGTGAADDSGLPNDRFFAVRPEGSVSTLKIQRTERGDSAVYLCASSLNQRDTQYFGPGTRLTVL.

This clonotype was seen ten or more times. V is TRBV10-3 and J is TRBJ2-1; D gene unclear. This CDR3 is built from 14 residues. Germline V gives CDR1 ENHRY, CDR2 SYGVKD. Trimming cost V 4 bases and J 2 bases, with 9 bases left between them. Here the CDR3 DNA reads TGTGCCATCAGTGGCACTCCCCCCTACAATGAGCAGTTCTTC. Translating gives CAISGTPPYNEQFF.

This clonotype has only a few counts. A much larger clone differs from this one at a single base, so this may be a read error. This sequence joins TRBV24-1 and TRBJ2-3, with D maybe TRBD2 (5 bases). Germline V gene data show CDR1 as KGHDR and CDR2 as SFDVKD. Trimming shortened V by 7 bases and J by 0 bases, and 13 bases separated the two germline ends. This CDR3 spans 15 amino acids. For the CDR3, the DNA is TGTGCCACCAGGACCTCAGCGGATAGCACAGATACGCAGTATTTT. As protein: CATRTSADSTDTQYF.

This clonotype was recorded many times. The chain recombines TRBV28 with TRBJ1-1; no clear D. The V gene lost 3 bases and the J gene lost 1 base, with 9 bases spanning the gap. Germline V gives CDR1 MDHEN, CDR2 SYDVKM. The CDR3 covers 14 residues. CDR3 region: CASSFFSGNTEAFF. CDR3 in DNA: TGTGCCAGCAGTTTCTTTTCTGGGAACACTGAAGCTTTCTTT.

There are a few counts of this clonotype. The chain carries TRBV28 and TRBJ1-5, with a weak D call TRBD1 (5 bases). CDR3 length: 14 amino acids. CDR1 and CDR2 (germline): MDHEN, SYDVKM. V was shortened by 3 bases and J by 6 bases, with 12 bases between the two germline ends. CDR3 amino acids: CASSFRRATQPQHF. The CDR3 nucleotides read TGTGCCAGCAGTTTCCGCAGGGCAACTCAGCCCCAGCATTTT.

This clonotype was observed many times. The V gene is TRBV7-2, the J gene TRBJ2-5; a weak D match, TRBD2 (5 bases). The CDR3 is 14 amino acids. Germline V gene data show CDR1 as SGHTA and CDR2 as FQGNSA. The ends were cut back, 5 bases at V and 5 bases at J, with 15 bases in the middle. CDR3 residues: CASSPTAPGETQYF. The CDR3 DNA follows: TGTGCCAGCAGCCCGACGGCGCCGGGGGAGACCCAGTACTTC.

The genes are TRBV30 and TRBJ2-2, with a tentative D call TRBD1 (5 bases). CDR3 length equals 14 residues. The ends were cut back, 5 bases at V and 1 base at J, with 11 bases in the middle. Germline V gives CDR1 GTSNPN, CDR2 SVGIG (reference sequence). The CDR3 loop reads CAWVRDRNTGELFF. CDR3 nucleotide sequence: TGTGCCTGGGTCAGGGATCGGAACACCGGGGAGCTGTTTTTT.

This clonotype appeared many times. The V gene is TRBV10-3, the J gene TRBJ2-7; 7 positions match TRBD2. Germline-derived CDR1 and CDR2 are ENHRY and SYGVKD. V was pared by 2 bases and J by 7 bases, with 5 bases of the junction left unmatched. The CDR3 contains 13 residues. This CDR3 is CAISEPPGGEQYF. In DNA, the CDR3 is TGTGCCATCAGTGAGCCGCCCGGGGGGGAGCAGTACTTC.

This clonotype was seen ten or more times. The rearrangement links TRBV12-3 or TRBV12-4 to TRBJ1-1; D possibly corresponds to TRBD1 (5 bases). V was cut by 5 bases and J by 4 bases, with 11 bases left in between. This CDR3 has 13 residues. CDR3 loop: CASSAQGITEAFF. The CDR3 nucleotides are TGTGCCAGCAGTGCCCAGGGTATCACTGAAGCTTTCTTT.

This clonotype was detected many times. The chain has TRBV29-1 and TRBJ1-2, with 7 bases aligning to TRBD1. The CDR3 covers 17 residues. Germline values: CDR1 SQVTM, CDR2 ANQGSEA. V shed 4 bases and J 0 bases; nucleotides not matched to a gene: 14. The CDR3 is CSVAGPGQLSSNYGYTF. Written as DNA, the CDR3 is TGCAGCGTTGCTGGCCCGGGACAGCTCAGCTCTAACTATGGCTACACCTTC.

The chain carries TRBV6-5 and TRBJ1-6; D remains ambiguous. Looked up from germline, CDR1 is MNHEY and CDR2 is SVGAGI. V was clipped by 3 bases and J by 7 bases, with 13 bases between them. This CDR3 region has 15 residues. The CDR3 region is CASSYDIGGNSPLHF. CDR3 bases: TGTGCCAGCAGTTATGACATTGGAGGAAATTCACCCCTCCACTTT.

This clonotype occurred a few times. The V and J genes are TRBV7-9 and TRBJ2-2, with 7 bases identical to TRBD1. The germline CDR1 and CDR2 sequences are SEHNR and FQNEAQ (reference sequence). This CDR3 has 15 residues. Trimming removed 5 bases from V and 4 bases from J; junction bases left unmatched: 7. CDR3 region: CASSTGDWRTGELFF. The CDR3 DNA sequence: TGTGCCAGCAGCACAGGGGATTGGCGCACCGGGGAGCTGTTTTTT.

The V gene is TRBV20-1, the J gene TRBJ2-7, with TRBD1 as a possible D gene (5 bases). The germline V and J ends were trimmed by 2 bases and 3 bases, with 14 bases remaining between them. The CDR3 is 14 residues long. Germline V gene data show CDR1 as DFQATT and CDR2 as SNEGSKA (reference sequence). The CDR3 bases are TGCAGTGCTAGACGCGCGAAGGGGTACTACGAGCAGTACTTC. Protein: CSARRAKGYYEQYF.

The table lists this clonotype with many counts. The genes are TRBV29-1 and TRBJ1-1; 8 bases fit TRBD1. From germline, CDR1 is SQVTM and CDR2 ANQGSEA. Trimming at V came to 7 bases and at J to 0 bases, leaving 4 bases not matched to a gene. CDR3 length: 13 residues. DNA of the CDR3: TGCAGCGCCCGGACAGGGATGAACACTGAAGCTTTCTTT. This gives the protein CSARTGMNTEAFF.